These 31 T cell receptor beta chains share one sample of origin, sequenced in a study of regulatory T cells in long-lasting Graves disease. Time point of the sample: newly diagnosed GD, antithyroid drugs for less than 3 months. The TCR library was made from RNA that had been extracted from PBMCs in TRIzol. To make TCR beta libraries, researchers used iRepertoire HTBI primers and Arm-PCR of CDR3 regions. TCRdb redid the calling of the multiplex PCR reads with MiXCR, one entry per CDR3 protein. Of hundreds of thousands of distinct CDR3 sequences listed, under 20% are singletons. This sample also appeared in a second study, on T cells in Graves' hyperthyroidism and ophthalmopathy.

Source: peripheral blood mononuclear cells (PBMCs), taken at new diagnosis, from a patient treated with antithyroid drugs. These receptors were collected from a woman in her 30s with Graves disease.

This clonotype was detected ten times or more. This chain links TRBV12-3 or TRBV12-4 with TRBJ1-1; TRBD1 is a possible D gene (5 bases). V lost 6 bases and J 0 bases, leaving 20 bases between the germline ends. The CDR3 spans 17 residues. CDR3 amino acids: CASSLTSQTGLNTEAFF. The CDR3 nucleotides are TGTGCCAGCAGCCTTACCTCCCAAACAGGTTTGAACACTGAAGCTTTCTTT.

This clonotype showed up just a few times. A much larger clone lies one base from this, so it may be a read error. The chain is built from TRBV12-3 or TRBV12-4 and TRBJ2-3; unclear D gene. CDR3 length: 13 amino acids. CDR3 amino acids: CASSLSSQRSVFF. As DNA, the CDR3 is TGTGCCAGCAGTTTATCGTCCCAGAGGAGTGTTTTCTTT.

Ten or more counts support this clonotype. V gene TRBV20-1 combines with J gene TRBJ2-1; D gene uncertain. Germline V lookup: CDR1 DFQATT, CDR2 SNEGSKA (reference sequence). V was trimmed by 2 bases and J by 0 bases, leaving 11 bases between them. CDR3 length equals 15 residues. CDR3 in amino acids: CSARSRFSSYNEQFF. CDR3 nucleotides: TGCAGTGCTAGATCTAGATTCAGCTCCTACAATGAGCAGTTCTTC.

Note on this clonotype: A much larger clone is a single base away; this may be a read error. Since the CDR3 does not end with the conserved phenylalanine or tryptophan, this likely comes from a read error. The rearrangement uses TRBV6-1 and TRBJ2-1; 11 bases match TRBD2. The CDR3 totals 15 residues. Trimming removed 6 bases from V and 8 bases from J; junction bases left unmatched: 9. Germline CDR1 MNHNS, CDR2 SASEGT. The CDR3: CASRPTSGRDYEQFS. In nucleotides, the CDR3 is TGTGCCAGCAGACCAACTAGCGGGAGAGACTATGAGCAGTTCTCC.

V is TRBV5-1 and J is TRBJ1-2, with 7 bases matching TRBD1. This CDR3 contains 17 residues. Trimming at V came to 0 bases and at J to 0 bases, leaving 8 bases not matched to a gene. Germline V gene sequence: CDR1 SGHRS, CDR2 YFSETQ. Here the CDR3 DNA reads TGCGCCAGCAGCTTGGCAATCCGGGACAGCGCTAACTATGGCTACACCTTC. Its translation: CASSLAIRDSANYGYTF. Full variable domain (outside the CDR3, taken from reference TRBV5-1 and TRBJ1-2): KAGVTQTPRYLIKTRGQQVTLSCSPISGHRSVSWYQQTPGQGLQFLFEYFSETQRNKGNFPGRFSGRQFSNSRSEMNVSTLELGDSALYLCASSLAIRDSANYGYTFGSGTRLTVV.

Ten or more counts support this clonotype. The genes are TRBV6-1 and TRBJ1-1, with D hard to call. Trimming took off 5 bases at V and 8 bases at J, with 15 bases between the two ends. Germline CDR1 is MNHNS and CDR2 is SASEGT. The CDR3 covers 13 residues. The CDR3 region is CASSHIAGQEAFF. For the CDR3, the DNA is TGTGCCAGCAGTCATATCGCAGGCCAAGAAGCTTTCTTT.

About this clonotype: At one of its ends the junction is not consistent with the germline gene, which may arise from a read error. The rearrangement uses TRBV11-2 and TRBJ2-5; perhaps TRBD1 as D (5 bases). CDR1 and CDR2 (germline): SGHAT, FQNNGV. CDR3 length: 15 residues. The CDR3 protein is CASSLDIGAGETQYF. The CDR3 nucleotides read TGCGCCAGCAGCTTGGATATAGGGGCTGGAGAGACCCAGTACTTC.

There are a few counts of this clonotype. The CDR3 is CSVESRDRNRNEQFF. The CDR3 DNA follows: TGCAGCGTTGAATCCCGGGACAGGAACCGCAATGAGCAGTTCTTC. The rearrangement links TRBV29-1 to TRBJ2-1; 8 nucleotides align to TRBD1. The length of the CDR3 is 15 residues. The V gene end was trimmed by 2 bases and the J gene end by 6 bases; junction bases not matched to a gene: 9. Germline V gene lookup returns CDR1 SQVTM and CDR2 ANQGSEA.

This chain links TRBV18 with TRBJ2-5; D possibly corresponds to TRBD2 (6 bases). CDR1 and CDR2 from the germline V gene are KGHSH and LQKENI. CDR3 length: 14 amino acids. Trimming cost V 3 bases and J 5 bases, with 13 bases left between them. In DNA form, the CDR3 reads TGTGCCAGCTCACCCAAGACCGGAGGGGAGACCCAGTACTTC. Its translation: CASSPKTGGETQYF. The whole variable domain, remainder taken from reference TRBV18 and TRBJ2-5, is NAGVMQNPRHLVRRRGQEARLRCSPMKGHSHVYWYRQLPEEGLKFMVYLQKENIIDESGMPKERFSAEFPKEGPSILRIQQVVRGDSAAYFCASSPKTGGETQYFGPGTRLLVL.

This clonotype was observed at least ten times. This chain joins TRBV20-1 and TRBJ2-3; TRBD1 is a possible D gene (5 bases). Trimming took off 6 bases at V and 0 bases at J, with 13 bases between the two ends. Germline CDR1 and CDR2: DFQATT and SNEGSKA (reference sequence). The CDR3 is made up of 14 amino acids. The CDR3 coding sequence is TGCAGTGCAAGGGGTTCGATAAGCACAGATACGCAGTATTTT. It codes for CSARGSISTDTQYF.

This clonotype came up many times. The chain recombines TRBV28 with TRBJ2-1; 9 nucleotides match TRBD1. CDR1 is MDHEN and CDR2 is SYDVKM in the germline V gene. The CDR3 spans 16 residues. J was trimmed by 6 bases and V by 6 bases; bases with no gene match: 12. CDR3 amino acids: CASRELGTGIPNEQFF. CDR3 DNA: TGTGCCAGCAGAGAACTCGGGACAGGGATCCCCAATGAGCAGTTCTTC.

The chain has TRBV4-1 and TRBJ2-1, with D maybe TRBD1 (5 bases). The V gene's germline CDR1 is MGHRA and CDR2 YSYEKL. Trimming shortened V by 4 bases and J by 10 bases, and 14 bases separated the two germline ends. This CDR3 has 13 residues. CDR3 protein: CASSLAPGIEQFF. CDR3 DNA sequence: TGCGCCAGCAGCCTCGCGCCAGGGATCGAGCAGTTCTTC.

This clonotype appeared many times. This chain joins TRBV28 and TRBJ2-1; no clear D. Trimming cost V 2 bases and J 5 bases, with 16 bases left between them. CDR1 and CDR2 from the germline V gene are MDHEN and SYDVKM. The CDR3 is made up of 16 amino acids. As DNA, the CDR3 is TGTGCCAGCAGTTTACTGGGGTCAGTCGTAAACAATGAGCAGTTCTTC. Amino acid sequence: CASSLLGSVVNNEQFF.

This clonotype was detected many times. The chain is built from TRBV6-2 or TRBV6-3 and TRBJ2-7; D possibly matches TRBD1 or TRBD2 (5 bases each). Germline CDR1 reads MNHEY; CDR2 reads SVGEGT. This CDR3 has 12 amino acids. The V end was cut by 5 bases, the J end by 7 bases, with 12 bases between. CDR3 coding DNA: TGTGCCAGCAGTCCCCTGGGACCAGAGCAGTACTTC. Amino acid sequence: CASSPLGPEQYF.

This clonotype occurred a few times. The chain recombines TRBV10-3 with TRBJ1-1, with D tentatively TRBD1 (6 bases). V shed 10 bases and J shed 1 base, with 16 bases lying between them. Germline V gene lookup returns CDR1 ENHRY and CDR2 SYGVKD. The CDR3 sequence is 14 residues long. CDR3 nucleotide sequence: TGTGCCACCAGCTTTGGACAGAAGAACACTGAAGCTTTCTTT. The encoded protein is CATSFGQKNTEAFF.

This chain joins TRBV29-1 and TRBJ2-6; D is ambiguous. Trimming cost V 0 bases and J 0 bases, with 12 bases left between them. Germline V lookup: CDR1 SQVTM, CDR2 ANQGSEA. The CDR3 covers 17 residues. CDR3 DNA: TGCAGCGTTGAAGATTGGTCCCAGAGCTCTGGGGCCAACGTCCTGACTTTC. This codes for CSVEDWSQSSGANVLTF.

The chain employs TRBV7-2 and TRBJ1-5; D not certain. Germline assignment: CDR1 SGHTA and CDR2 FQGNSA. The CDR3 runs 16 residues. Trimming pared 0 bases from V and 2 bases from J, leaving 11 bases between. The CDR3 nucleotides read TGTGCCAGCAGCTTAGCTTCGGGGAGGGGCAATCAGCCCCAGCATTTT. Its translation: CASSLASGRGNQPQHF.

This clonotype was observed at least ten times. The chain uses TRBV6-1 and TRBJ1-5; possibly TRBD1 for D (5 bases). Per the germline V gene, CDR1 is MNHNS and CDR2 is SASEGT. The CDR3 length is 14 residues. V gave up 4 bases and J gave up 4 bases, with 11 bases separating them. In nucleotides, the CDR3 is TGTGCCAGCAGTGTTTGGGGGGATAATCAGCCCCAGCATTTT. The encoded protein is CASSVWGDNQPQHF.

The table lists this clonotype with many counts. The chain carries TRBV12-3 or TRBV12-4 and TRBJ2-5; D gene unclear. Trimming pared 3 bases from V and 4 bases from J, leaving 12 bases between. The CDR3 consists of 14 residues. The CDR3 coding sequence is TGTGCCAGCAGTTTGGTCACCTTGAGAGAGACCCAGTACTTC. Its protein is CASSLVTLRETQYF.

This clonotype was counted ten times or more. V is TRBV6-1 and J is TRBJ1-4; D might be TRBD1 (5 bases). The CDR3 contains 14 residues. With 6 bases removed from V and 6 bases from J, the gap between germline ends came to 14 bases. The germline V gene has CDR1 MNHNS and CDR2 SASEGT. CDR3 in amino acids: CASRDSGWDEKLFF. Written as DNA, the CDR3 is TGTGCCAGCAGGGACTCAGGGTGGGATGAAAAACTGTTTTTT.

This clonotype was seen more than once but under ten times. The chain has TRBV9 and TRBJ2-3; 8 bases fit TRBD2. Trimming cost V 4 bases and J 0 bases; bases outside gene matches: 7. This CDR3 spans 16 amino acids. The germline V gene has CDR1 SGDLS and CDR2 YYNGEE. The DNA of the CDR3 is TGTGCCAGCAGCCATTCCCCTAGCGGGAGCACAGATACGCAGTATTTT. Its translation: CASSHSPSGSTDTQYF.

The V call is TRBV18, the J call TRBJ1-1, with D unresolved. V lost 2 bases to trimming and J lost 1 base, with 8 bases between them. Per germline, CDR1 KGHSH and CDR2 LQKENI. The CDR3 consists of 14 residues. CDR3 DNA: TGTGCCAGCTCACCAGAATACACGAACACTGAAGCTTTCTTT. It translates to CASSPEYTNTEAFF.

The chain joins TRBV7-3 to TRBJ2-1, with TRBD2 matching 11 bases. Germline V gene lookup returns CDR1 SGHTA and CDR2 FQGTGA. V lost 5 bases and J lost 6; bases outside the gene matches: 9. The CDR3 totals 16 residues. The CDR3 sequence is CASSPKTSGVGNEQFF. The CDR3 nucleotides are TGTGCCAGCAGCCCAAAGACTAGCGGGGTTGGCAATGAGCAGTTCTTC.

This clonotype was counted ten times or more. This rearrangement joins TRBV3-1 to TRBJ2-7; no definite D call. In germline, CDR1 is LGHDT, CDR2 YNNKEL (reference sequence). V shed 1 base and J shed 8 bases, with 12 bases lying between them. There are 13 residues in the CDR3. Here the CDR3 DNA reads TGTGCCAGCAGCCAAGGAGCAGGAAACCAGCAGTACTTC. Its protein product is CASSQGAGNQQYF.

This clonotype was detected ten times or more. The genes are TRBV5-5 and TRBJ2-7; D perhaps matches TRBD1 (5 bases). Germline CDR1 reads SGHKS; CDR2 reads YYEKEE (reference sequence). The CDR3 covers 14 residues. The V end lost 2 bases, the J end lost 4 bases, and 13 bases lay between the germline ends. The DNA for the CDR3 is TGTGCCAGCAGCTTTAGCAGGGTCGATTACGAGCAGTACTTC. Residues: CASSFSRVDYEQYF.

Notes on this clonotype: A single base separates this from a much larger clone, so it may be a read error. The chain uses TRBV28 and TRBJ2-7; 10 positions match TRBD1. CDR1 and CDR2 from the germline V gene are MDHEN and SYDVKM. The V and J ends lost 10 bases and 5 bases, in that order; junction bases with no gene match: 2. CDR3 length: 11 amino acids. The CDR3 reads CATGTGDEQYF. The CDR3 nucleotides read TGTGCCACCGGGACAGGGGACGAGCAGTACTTC.

The chain recombines TRBV27 with TRBJ1-6, with 9 bases matching TRBD1. J was trimmed by 11 bases and V by 2 bases; bases with no gene match: 4. This CDR3 comprises 14 residues. CDR1 and CDR2 (germline): MNHEY, SMNVEV (reference sequence). CDR3 nucleotides: TGTGCCAGCAGTTTAGGTACAGGGGGCACACCCCTCCACTTT. Residues: CASSLGTGGTPLHF.

Written as DNA, the CDR3 is TGTGCCAGCAGGGACAGGGGCGACTACGAGCAGTACTTC. Amino acids: CASRDRGDYEQYF. The gene calls are TRBV2 and TRBJ2-7; 9 bases are a match to TRBD1. Looked up from germline, CDR1 is SNHLY and CDR2 is FYNNEI. The junction had 3 bases not matched to a gene; V was cut back by 6 bases and J by 3 bases. The CDR3 sequence is 13 residues long.

This clonotype was picked up many times. The chain joins TRBV3-1 to TRBJ1-1; no reliable D call. V lost 4 bases and J lost 3, with 15 bases in between. CDR3 length equals 15 residues. Germline V lookup: CDR1 LGHDT, CDR2 YNNKEL (reference sequence). CDR3 DNA: TGTGCCAGCAGCCCAGTGAGGAGAGTTCACACTGAAGCTTTCTTT. Protein product: CASSPVRRVHTEAFF.

Only a few counts were recorded for this clonotype. The rearrangement uses TRBV6-1 and TRBJ1-2; 9 nucleotides agree with TRBD1. The germline V gene has CDR1 MNHNS and CDR2 SASEGT. The V segment lost 5 bases and the J segment 10 bases; nucleotides outside the gene matches: 11. This CDR3 spans 14 amino acids. CDR3 sequence: CASSKAGQGSDYTF. The DNA of the CDR3 is TGTGCCAGCAGTAAGGCGGGACAGGGATCGGACTACACCTTC.

In this sample, this clonotype turned up a few times. The V call is TRBV6-1, the J call TRBJ2-1, with unresolved D. The germline gives CDR1 MNHNS, CDR2 SASEGT. The CDR3 covers 12 residues. The V end lost 6 bases, the J end lost 5 bases, and 8 bases lay between the germline ends. CDR3 bases: TGTGCCAGCAGGGGGTTCAACAATGAGCAGTTCTTC. Translated: CASRGFNNEQFF.